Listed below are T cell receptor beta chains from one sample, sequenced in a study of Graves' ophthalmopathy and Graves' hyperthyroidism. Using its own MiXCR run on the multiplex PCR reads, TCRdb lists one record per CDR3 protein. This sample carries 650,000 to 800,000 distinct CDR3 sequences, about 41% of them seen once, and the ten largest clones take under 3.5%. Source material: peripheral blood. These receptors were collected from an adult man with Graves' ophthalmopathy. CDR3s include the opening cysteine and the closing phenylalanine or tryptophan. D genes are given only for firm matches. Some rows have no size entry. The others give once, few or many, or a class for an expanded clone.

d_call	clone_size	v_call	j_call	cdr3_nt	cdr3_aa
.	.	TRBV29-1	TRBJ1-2	TGCAGCGTTGCCAGGGGTGGTGGCTACACCTTC	CSVARGGGYTF
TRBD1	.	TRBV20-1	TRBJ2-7	TGCAGTGCTAGAGATCTGAAGAGACAGGGATACGAGCAGTACTTC	CSARDLKRQGYEQYF
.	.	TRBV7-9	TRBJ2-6	TGTGCCAGCAGCGGGAGTCGGGGGGCCAACGTCCTGACTTTC	CASSGSRGANVLTF
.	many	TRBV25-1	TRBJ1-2	TGTGCCAGCAACAAACGGGGCACAAACTGTGGCTACACCTTC	CASNKRGTNCGYTF
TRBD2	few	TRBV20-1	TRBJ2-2	TGCAGTGCTAGAGATCGTAGCGGGGGGCCCACCGGGGAGCTGTTTTTT	CSARDRSGGPTGELFF
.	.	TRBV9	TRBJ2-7	TGTGCTAGTCGGTCCCAGGGCGACGAGCAGTACTTC	CASRSQGDEQYF
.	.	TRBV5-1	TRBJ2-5	TGCGCCAGCAGTCGGCCCCCCTTGGATGGCGGGGCGAGTTCGGAGACCCAGTACTTC	CASSRPPLDGGASSETQYF
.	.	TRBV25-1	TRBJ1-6	TGTGCCAGGGGTTCACCCCTCCACTTT	CARGSPLHF
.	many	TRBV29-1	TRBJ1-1	TGCAGCGTTGTAGAGATGTTTGGTGAAGCTTTCTTT	CSVVEMFGEAFF
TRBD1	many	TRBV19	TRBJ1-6	TGTGCCAGTAGTATCAGGGGGCTGGCTTCACCCCTCCACTTT	CASSIRGLASPLHF
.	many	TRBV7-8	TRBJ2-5	TGTGCCAGCAGCTTAGCGCGTCGCCGCCGGGAGACCCAGTACTTC	CASSLARRRRETQYF
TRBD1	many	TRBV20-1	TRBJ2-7	TGCAGTGCTAGAGACTTACAGGGGCTGCTGTACGAGCAGTACTTC	CSARDLQGLLYEQYF
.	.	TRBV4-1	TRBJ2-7	TGCGCCAGCAGCCAAGAAAGGGGGTCTATCGAGCAGTACTTC	CASSQERGSIEQYF
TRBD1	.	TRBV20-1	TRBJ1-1	TGCAGTGCTAGGCGTGGGACAGGGGACACTGAAGCTTTCTTT	CSARRGTGDTEAFF
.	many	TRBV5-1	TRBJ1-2	TGCGCCAGCAGCTGGGATCACCGGGGCTATGGCTACACCTTC	CASSWDHRGYGYTF
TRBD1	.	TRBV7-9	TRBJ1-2	TGTGCCAGCAGCCCTGGACAGGTGCTCGCTAACTATGGCTACACCTTC	CASSPGQVLANYGYTF
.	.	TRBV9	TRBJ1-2	TGTGCCAGCAGCGCTACTTCCGGAACCTATGGCTACACCTTC	CASSATSGTYGYTF
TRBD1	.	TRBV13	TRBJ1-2	TGTGCCAGCGGGACAGGGGCGTTCTATGGCTACACCTTC	CASGTGAFYGYTF
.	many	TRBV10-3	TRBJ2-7	TGTGCCATTTCTACAGGGGAGGGCGGCTACGAGCAGTACTTC	CAISTGEGGYEQYF
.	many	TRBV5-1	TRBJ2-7	TGCGCCAGCACCTCGGACAGCTTCTACGAGCAGTACTTC	CASTSDSFYEQYF
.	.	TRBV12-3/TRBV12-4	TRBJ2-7	TGTGCCAGCACCTGGAGGGGTTGGATCTCCGACGAGCAGTACTTC	CASTWRGWISDEQYF
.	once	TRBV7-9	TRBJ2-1	TGTGCCAGCAGCCCATCACCAACGGAGAATGAGCAGTTCTTC	CASSPSPTENEQFF
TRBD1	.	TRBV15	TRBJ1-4	TGTGCCACCAGCAAGGACAGGGGAACCTACGAAAAACTGTTTTTT	CATSKDRGTYEKLFF
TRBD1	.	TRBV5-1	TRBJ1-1	TGCGCCAGCAGCTTGGAATCGACAGGGGGCGCGTTTTTGAACACTGAAGCTTTCTTT	CASSLESTGGAFLNTEAFF
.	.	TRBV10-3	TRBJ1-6	TGTGCCATCAGTGAATTCGGGGGACTCGGTTCACCCCTCCACTTT	CAISEFGGLGSPLHF
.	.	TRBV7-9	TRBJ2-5	TGTGCCAGCAGCCTCGGGACGTCTAGGCAAGAGACCCAGCACTTC	CASSLGTSRQETQHF
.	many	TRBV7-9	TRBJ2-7	TGTGCCAGCAGCGCCCTCGGACGGGACTACGAGCAGTACTTC	CASSALGRDYEQYF
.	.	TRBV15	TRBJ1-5	TGTGCCACCAGCAGTGATATGGGGCCTCTCGGCAATCAGCCCCAGCATTTT	CATSSDMGPLGNQPQHF
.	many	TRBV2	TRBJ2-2	TGTGCCACCCTCAGGCGGGGCGCCGGGGAGCTGTTTTTT	CATLRRGAGELFF
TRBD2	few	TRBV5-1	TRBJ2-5	TGCGCCAGCAGCTTGGGGGATCTAGCGGGAGGGCCGGAGACCCAGTACTTC	CASSLGDLAGGPETQYF
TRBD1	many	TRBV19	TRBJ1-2	TGTGCCAGTAACGGACGGGACAGGACTTATGGCTACACCTTC	CASNGRDRTYGYTF
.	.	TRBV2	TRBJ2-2	TGTGCCAGCAGGGAAAACCCAGGTTACCCCGGGGAGCTGTTTTTT	CASRENPGYPGELFF
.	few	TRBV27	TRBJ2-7	TGTGCCAGCAGTTGGGCAGAGACCTACGAGCAGTACTTC	CASSWAETYEQYF
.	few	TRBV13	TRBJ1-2	TGTGCCAGCAGCCAAGGTGAAGCAGCTAACTATGGCTACACCTTC	CASSQGEAANYGYTF
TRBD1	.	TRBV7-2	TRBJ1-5	TGTGCTACAGGGGACCGCAATCAGCCCCAGCATTTT	CATGDRNQPQHF
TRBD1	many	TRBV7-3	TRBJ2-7	TGTGCCAGCAGCTTAGATGGAACAGGGGGGATTCGGTACTTC	CASSLDGTGGIRYF
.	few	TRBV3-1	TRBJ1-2	TGTGCCAGCAGCCTTCAGGGAATTGCTAACTATGGCTACACCTTC	CASSLQGIANYGYTF
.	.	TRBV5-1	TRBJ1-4	TGTGCCAGCAGCTTGGCGGGGAGCTCGAATGAAAAACTGTTTTTT	CASSLAGSSNEKLFF
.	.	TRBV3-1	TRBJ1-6	TGTGCCAGCAGCCCCGACAGGATATATAATTCACCCCTCCACTTT	CASSPDRIYNSPLHF
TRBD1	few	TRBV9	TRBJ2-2	TGTGCCAGCAGCGGACAGGGGGCGCTGGGGACCGGGGAGCTGTTTTTT	CASSGQGALGTGELFF
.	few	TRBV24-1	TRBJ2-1	TGTGCCACCAGTGATATACGGGAGAGTAATGAGCAGTTCTTC	CATSDIRESNEQFF
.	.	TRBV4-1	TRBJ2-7	TGCGCCAGCAGCCAAGTACAGGGAACTTACGAGCAGTACTTC	CASSQVQGTYEQYF